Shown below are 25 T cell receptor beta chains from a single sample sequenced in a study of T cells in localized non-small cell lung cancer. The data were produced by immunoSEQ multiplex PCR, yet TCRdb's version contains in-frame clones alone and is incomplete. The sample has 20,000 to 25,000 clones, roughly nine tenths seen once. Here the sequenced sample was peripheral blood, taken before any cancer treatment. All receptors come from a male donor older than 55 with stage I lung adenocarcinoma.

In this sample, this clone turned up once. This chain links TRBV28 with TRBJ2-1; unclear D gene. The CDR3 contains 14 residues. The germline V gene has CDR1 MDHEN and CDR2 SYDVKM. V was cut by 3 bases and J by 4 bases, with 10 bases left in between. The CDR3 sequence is CASSFYDMYNEQFF. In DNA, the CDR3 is TGTGCCAGCAGTTTTTACGACATGTACAATGAGCAGTTCTTC.

The CDR3 DNA follows: TGTGCCAGCAGCTCGAAGAGAAACAGGGCCATTAGCAATCAGCCCCAGCATTTT. Protein product: CASSSKRNRAISNQPQHF. The rearrangement joins TRBV5-6 to TRBJ1-5; tentative D call: TRBD1 (6 bases). The CDR3 runs 18 residues. Germline V gene data show CDR1 as SGHDT and CDR2 as YYEEEE. Between the trimmed V and J ends, which lost 3 bases and 0 bases, there was a span of 19 bases.

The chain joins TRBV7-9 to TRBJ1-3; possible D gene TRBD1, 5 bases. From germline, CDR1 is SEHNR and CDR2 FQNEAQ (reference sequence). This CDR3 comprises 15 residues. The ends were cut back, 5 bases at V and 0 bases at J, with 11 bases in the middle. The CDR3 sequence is CASSPQGVSGNTIYF. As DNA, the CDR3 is TGTGCCAGCAGCCCCCAGGGAGTCTCTGGAAACACCATATATTTT.

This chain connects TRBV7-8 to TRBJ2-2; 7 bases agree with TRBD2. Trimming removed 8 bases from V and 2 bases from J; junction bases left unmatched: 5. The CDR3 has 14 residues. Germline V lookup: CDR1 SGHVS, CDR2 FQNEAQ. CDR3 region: CASLGRVNTGELFF. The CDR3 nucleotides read TGTGCCAGCCTAGGGAGGGTAAACACCGGGGAGCTGTTTTTT.

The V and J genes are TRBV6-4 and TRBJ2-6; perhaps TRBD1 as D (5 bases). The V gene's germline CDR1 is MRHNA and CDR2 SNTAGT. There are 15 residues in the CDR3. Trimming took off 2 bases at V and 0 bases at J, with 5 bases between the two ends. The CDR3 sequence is CASSDDSSGANVLTF. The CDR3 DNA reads TGTGCCAGCAGTGACGACAGCTCTGGGGCCAACGTCCTGACTTTC.

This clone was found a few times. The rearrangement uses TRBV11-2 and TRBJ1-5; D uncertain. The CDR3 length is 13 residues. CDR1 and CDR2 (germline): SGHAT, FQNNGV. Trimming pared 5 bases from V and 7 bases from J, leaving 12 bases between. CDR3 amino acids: CASSRAREQPQHF. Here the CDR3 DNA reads TGTGCCAGCAGCCGGGCGAGGGAACAGCCCCAGCATTTT.

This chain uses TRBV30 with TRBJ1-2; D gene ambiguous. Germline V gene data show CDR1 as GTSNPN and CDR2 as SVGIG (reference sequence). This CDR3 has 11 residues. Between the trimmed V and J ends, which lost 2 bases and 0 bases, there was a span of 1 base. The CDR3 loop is CAWSPNYGYTF. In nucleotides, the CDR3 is TGTGCCTGGAGTCCTAACTATGGCTACACCTTC.

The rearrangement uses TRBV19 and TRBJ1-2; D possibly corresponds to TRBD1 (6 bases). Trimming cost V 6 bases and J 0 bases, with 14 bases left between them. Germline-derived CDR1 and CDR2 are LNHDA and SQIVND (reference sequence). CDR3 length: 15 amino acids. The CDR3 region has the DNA TGTGCCAGTAGACAGTGGACAGTGACTAACTATGGCTACACCTTC. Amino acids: CASRQWTVTNYGYTF.

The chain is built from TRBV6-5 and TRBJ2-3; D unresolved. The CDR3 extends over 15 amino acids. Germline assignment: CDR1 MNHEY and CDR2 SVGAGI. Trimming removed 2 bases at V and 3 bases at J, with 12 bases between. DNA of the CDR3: TGTGCCAGCAGTTACGAAAACCCACCAACAGATACGCAGTATTTT. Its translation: CASSYENPPTDTQYF.

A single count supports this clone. The CDR3 loop is CASSVSMGLAYEQFF. In DNA, the CDR3 is TGTGCCAGCAGCGTCTCCATGGGACTAGCTTATGAGCAGTTCTTC. The chain links TRBV9 to TRBJ2-1, with 9 bases fitting TRBD2. Germline CDR1 SGDLS, CDR2 YYNGEE. This CDR3 is 15 amino acids long. Trimming at V came to 2 bases and at J to 8 bases, leaving 8 bases not matched to a gene.

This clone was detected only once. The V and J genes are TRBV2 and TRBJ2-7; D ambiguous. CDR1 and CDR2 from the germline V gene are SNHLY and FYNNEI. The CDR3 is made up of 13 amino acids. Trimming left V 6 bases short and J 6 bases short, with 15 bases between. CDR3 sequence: CASRRAILGEQYF. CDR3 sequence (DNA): TGTGCCAGCAGAAGGGCGATCCTTGGCGAGCAGTACTTC.

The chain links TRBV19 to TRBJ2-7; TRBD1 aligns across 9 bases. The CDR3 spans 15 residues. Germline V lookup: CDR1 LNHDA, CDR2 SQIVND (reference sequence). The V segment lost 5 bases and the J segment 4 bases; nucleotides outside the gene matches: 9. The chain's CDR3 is CASSPTGTGNYEQYF. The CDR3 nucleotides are TGTGCCAGTAGTCCGACCGGGACAGGGAATTACGAGCAGTACTTC.

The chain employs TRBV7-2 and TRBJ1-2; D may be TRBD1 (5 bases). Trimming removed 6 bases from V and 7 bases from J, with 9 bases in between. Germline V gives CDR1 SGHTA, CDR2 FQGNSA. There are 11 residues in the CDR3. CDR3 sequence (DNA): TGTGCCAGCAGGGGGGTCTTTGGCTACACCTTC. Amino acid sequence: CASRGVFGYTF.

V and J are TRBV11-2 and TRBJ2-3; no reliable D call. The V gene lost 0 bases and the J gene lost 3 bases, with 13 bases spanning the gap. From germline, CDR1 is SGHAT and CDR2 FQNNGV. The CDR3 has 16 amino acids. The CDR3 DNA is TGTGCCAGCAGCTTAGATTTAAGGGCTAGAACAGATACGCAGTATTTT. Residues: CASSLDLRARTDTQYF.

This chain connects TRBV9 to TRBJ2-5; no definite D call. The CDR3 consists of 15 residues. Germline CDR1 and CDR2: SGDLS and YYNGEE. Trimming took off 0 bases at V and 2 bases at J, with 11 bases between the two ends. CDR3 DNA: TGTGCCAGCAGCGTAGGATACAGATTTCAAGAGACCCAGTACTTC. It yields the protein CASSVGYRFQETQYF.

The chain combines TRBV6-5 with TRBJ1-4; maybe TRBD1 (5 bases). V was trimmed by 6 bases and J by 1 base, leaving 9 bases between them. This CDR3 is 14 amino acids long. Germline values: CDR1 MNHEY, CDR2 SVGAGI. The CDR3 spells CASRDGGTNEKLFF. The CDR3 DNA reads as TGTGCCAGCAGAGACGGGGGAACTAATGAAAAACTGTTTTTT.

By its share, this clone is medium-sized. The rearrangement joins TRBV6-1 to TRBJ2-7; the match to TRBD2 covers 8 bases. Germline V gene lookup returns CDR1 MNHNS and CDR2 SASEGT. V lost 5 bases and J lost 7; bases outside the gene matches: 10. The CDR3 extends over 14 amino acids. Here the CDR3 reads CASSLPVAGGEQYF. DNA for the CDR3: TGTGCCAGCAGTCTCCCGGTGGCGGGGGGAGAGCAGTACTTC.

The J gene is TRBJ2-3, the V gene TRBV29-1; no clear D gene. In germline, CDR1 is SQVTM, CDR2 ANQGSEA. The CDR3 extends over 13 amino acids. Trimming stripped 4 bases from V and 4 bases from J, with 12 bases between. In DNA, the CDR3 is TGCAGCGTTGTGGTTCGGAACCCAGATACGCAGTATTTT. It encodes CSVVVRNPDTQYF.

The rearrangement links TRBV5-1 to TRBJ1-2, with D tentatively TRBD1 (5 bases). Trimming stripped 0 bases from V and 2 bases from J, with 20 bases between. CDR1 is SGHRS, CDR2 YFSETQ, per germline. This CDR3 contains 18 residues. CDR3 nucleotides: TGCGCCAGCAGCTTGGAGTCGGGGGATTTAGTGTTGAACTATGGCTACACCTTC. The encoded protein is CASSLESGDLVLNYGYTF.

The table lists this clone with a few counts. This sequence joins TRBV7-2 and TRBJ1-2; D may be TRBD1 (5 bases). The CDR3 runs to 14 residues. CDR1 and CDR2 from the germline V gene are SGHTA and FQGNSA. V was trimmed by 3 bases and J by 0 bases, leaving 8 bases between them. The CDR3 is CASSLRGSNYGYTF. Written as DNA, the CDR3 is TGTGCCAGCAGCTTGAGGGGATCTAACTATGGCTACACCTTC.

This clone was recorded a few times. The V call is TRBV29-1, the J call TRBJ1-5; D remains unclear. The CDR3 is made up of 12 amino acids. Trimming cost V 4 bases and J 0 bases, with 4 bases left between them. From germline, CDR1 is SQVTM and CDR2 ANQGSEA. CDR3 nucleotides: TGCAGCGTTGGGAGTAGCAATCAGCCCCAGCATTTT. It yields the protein CSVGSSNQPQHF.

This chain's CDR3 is CASSGGKGRHTGELFF. In DNA form, the CDR3 reads TGTGCCAGCAGTGGCGGGAAAGGACGGCACACCGGGGAGCTGTTTTTT. The V gene is TRBV9, the J gene TRBJ2-2, with a weak D call TRBD2 (6 bases). This CDR3 contains 16 residues. Looked up from germline, CDR1 is SGDLS and CDR2 is YYNGEE. V lost 5 bases and J 3 bases, leaving 17 bases between the germline ends.

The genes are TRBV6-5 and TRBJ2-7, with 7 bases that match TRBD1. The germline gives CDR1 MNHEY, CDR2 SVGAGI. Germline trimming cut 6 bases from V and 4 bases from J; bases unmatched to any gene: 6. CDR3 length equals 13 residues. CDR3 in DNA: TGTGCCAGCAGATCGGGACAGCAATACGAGCAGTACTTC. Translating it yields CASRSGQQYEQYF.

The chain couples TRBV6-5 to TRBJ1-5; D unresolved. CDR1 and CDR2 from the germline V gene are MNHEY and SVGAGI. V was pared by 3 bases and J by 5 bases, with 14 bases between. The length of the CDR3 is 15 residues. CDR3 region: CASSYNGDEDQPQHF. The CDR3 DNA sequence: TGTGCCAGCAGTTATAACGGCGACGAGGATCAGCCCCAGCATTTT.

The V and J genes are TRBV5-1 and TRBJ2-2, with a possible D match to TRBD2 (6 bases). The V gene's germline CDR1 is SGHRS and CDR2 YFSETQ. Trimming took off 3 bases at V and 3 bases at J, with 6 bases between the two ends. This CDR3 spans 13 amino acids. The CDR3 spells CASSWEDTGELFF. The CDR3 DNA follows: TGCGCCAGCAGCTGGGAGGACACCGGGGAGCTGTTTTTT.